These 8 T cell receptor beta chains originate from one sample sequenced in a study of CD8 T cells in ankylosing spondylitis. The antigens for these receptors are not known. Study-wide findings and caveats: Seemingly characteristic of ankylosing spondylitis blood was a TCR beta motif consisting of under 10 highly homologous variants.

In TCRdb, the 5' RACE reads were re-called with MiXCR into one record per CDR3 protein. The sample contains 450,000 or so distinct CDR3 sequences, about 25% of which appear only once. Material for sequencing was blood, either unsorted or a sorted T cell fraction (not recorded which). Receptors originate from a male donor with ankylosing spondylitis.

This clonotype was counted between two and nine times. J is TRBJ2-6 and V is TRBV30, with 7 bases matching TRBD1. The germline CDR1 and CDR2 sequences are GTSNPN and SVGIG (reference sequence). CDR3 size: 16 residues. V lost 3 bases, J lost 0 bases, and 5 bases stayed unmatched. CDR3 protein: CAWRWTGNSGANVLTF. CDR3 nucleotides: TGTGCCTGGAGGTGGACAGGCAACTCTGGGGCCAACGTCCTGACTTTC.

CDR3 sequence (DNA): TGTGCCAGCAACTCGGAGTACGAGCAGTACTTC. Protein: CASNSEYEQYF. This chain joins TRBV5-6 and TRBJ2-7; no firm D call. The V end lost 6 bases, the J end lost 4 bases, and 8 bases lay between the germline ends. From germline, CDR1 is SGHDT and CDR2 YYEEEE. The CDR3 is 11 residues long.

This chain links TRBV28 with TRBJ2-5, with no clear D. CDR1 is MDHEN and CDR2 is SYDVKM in the germline V gene. The CDR3 loop spans 14 amino acids. V lost 3 bases, J lost 1 base, and 9 bases lay in between. CDR3: CASSFQHRQETQYF. As DNA, the CDR3 is TGTGCCAGCAGTTTCCAACACCGCCAAGAGACCCAGTACTTC.

In its sample, this clonotype was seen many times. The CDR3 nucleotides are TGCAGCGTGGGGACAGGGAACACTGAAGCTTTCTTT. As protein: CSVGTGNTEAFF. The rearrangement links TRBV29-1 to TRBJ1-1; 8 bases agree with TRBD1. The CDR3 has 12 amino acids. Germline values: CDR1 SQVTM, CDR2 ANQGSEA. J lost 1 base, V lost 6 bases, and 1 base had no gene match.

This clonotype has only one observation. This chain connects TRBV18 to TRBJ2-1; tentatively, D is TRBD2 (6 bases). The CDR3 sequence is 17 residues long. The V end was cut by 3 bases, the J end by 7 bases, with 22 bases between. Germline CDR1 reads KGHSH; CDR2 reads LQKENI. This chain's CDR3 is CASSPTRTLGSSNEQFF. The CDR3, as DNA: TGTGCCAGCTCACCTACTCGGACTCTCGGGAGTTCGAATGAGCAGTTCTTC.

The chain recombines TRBV7-8 with TRBJ2-7, with D maybe TRBD1 (6 bases). Germline loops: CDR1 SGHVS, CDR2 FQNEAQ. With 1 base removed from V and 6 bases from J, the gap between germline ends came to 10 bases. This CDR3 contains 13 residues. In DNA, the CDR3 is TGTGCCAGCAGCTTAGACAGGGTGGCCGAGCAGTACGTC. Protein product: CASSLDRVAEQYV.

The chain links TRBV5-6 to TRBJ2-3; the D gene is possibly TRBD1 (5 bases). V shed 2 bases and J shed 3 bases, with 10 bases lying between them. The CDR3 spans 14 residues. Germline V CDR1 and CDR2: SGHDT, YYEEEE. The CDR3 is CASSLATETDTQYF. CDR3 bases: TGTGCCAGCAGCTTAGCGACAGAAACAGATACGCAGTATTTT.

The sample holds a few counts of this clonotype. The chain combines TRBV7-2 with TRBJ1-4, with a tentative D call TRBD1 (5 bases). There are 15 residues in the CDR3. V lost 2 bases, J lost 5 bases, and 12 bases lay in between. Germline CDR1 and CDR2: SGHTA and FQGNSA. CDR3 DNA sequence: TGTGCCAGCAGCTTATCGTACAGGCTAAATGAAAAACTGTTTTTT. The encoded protein is CASSLSYRLNEKLFF.